This is a list of T cell receptor beta chains from one sample in a study of CD8+ T cells in alopecia areata. Measured with immunoSEQ multiplex PCR; TCRdb has only the in-frame clones, and not every one. The sample lists 95,000 to 120,000 clones, 45% to 60% seen once, with approximately 23% in the top ten. Input material: NKG2D-low CD8+ T cells sorted from blood. These receptors were collected from a human donor with alopecia areata. The CDR3 runs from the conserved cysteine through the conserved F or W. D genes are given only for firm matches. Where a row states a size, it is once, few, many or the class of an expanded clone; other rows omit it.

-	TRBV28	-	TRBJ2-7	TGTGCCAGCAGTCTCAGGGACTGGGACGGGGACGAGCAGTACTTC	CASSLRDWDGDEQYF
-	TRBV2	medium-sized	TRBJ2-7	TGTGCCAGCAGTGACCCTCAGTCGGGCAGGGGAGACGAGCAGTACTTC	CASSDPQSGRGDEQYF
-	TRBV5-1	once	TRBJ2-3	TGCGCCAGCAGCTTGGACCTTACAGATACGCAGTATTTT	CASSLDLTDTQYF
-	TRBV7-9	few	TRBJ2-1	TGTGCCAGCAGCTTACCGGCTAGCGAAAAGTCCTACAATGAGCAGTTCTTC	CASSLPASEKSYNEQFF
-	TRBV4-1	-	TRBJ2-5	TGCGCCAGCAGCCAAGACCCACTAGCAGTCAGAGAAGAGACCCAGTACTTC	CASSQDPLAVREETQYF
TRBD1	TRBV19	-	TRBJ2-1	TGTGCCAGTGGAACAGGGGTTGGCAATGAGCAGTTCTTC	CASGTGVGNEQFF
-	TRBV9	-	TRBJ1-2	TGTGCCAGCAGCCCCGATTCCCTGCCACTTTTTAACTATGGCTACACCTTC	CASSPDSLPLFNYGYTF
-	TRBV7-9	-	TRBJ1-1	TGTGCCAGCAGCCTTGGGTCGGGCACTGAAGCTTTCTTT	CASSLGSGTEAFF
-	TRBV5-1	-	TRBJ2-7	TGCGCCAGCAGCCCCCTGGGAATGTACGAGCAGTACTTC	CASSPLGMYEQYF
-	TRBV6-5	-	TRBJ1-1	TGTGCCAGCAGTTCACGAATGGGGCCGGGGGGCACTGAAGCTTTCTTT	CASSSRMGPGGTEAFF
-	TRBV6-4	-	TRBJ2-1	TGTGCCAGCAGTCCCGAGTACTGGGGCTTCCTGGCTTGGGATGAGCAGTTCTTC	CASSPEYWGFLAWDEQFF
-	TRBV27	few	TRBJ1-1	TGTGCCAGCAGTTACGGAGGCAACACTGAAGCTTTCTTT	CASSYGGNTEAFF
-	TRBV7-8	-	TRBJ1-2	TGTGCCAGCAGCTATTTCGCTACCCGAGACTATGGCTACACCTTC	CASSYFATRDYGYTF
-	TRBV5-1	-	TRBJ2-3	TGCGCCAGCAGAAAGGATAAGGGCACAGATACGCAGTATTTT	CASRKDKGTDTQYF
TRBD2	TRBV7-9	-	TRBJ2-1	TGTGCCAGCAGCTTCCCTGCTAGCGGGAGGCCGAATGAGCAGTTCTTC	CASSFPASGRPNEQFF
-	TRBV27	-	TRBJ2-1	TGTGCCAGCAGTTTCCTGGTCGGTGAGCAGTTCTTC	CASSFLVGEQFF
TRBD2	TRBV28	-	TRBJ2-7	TGTGCCAGCAGTTTACTTTCGCTAGCGGGAGACTACGAGCAGTACTTC	CASSLLSLAGDYEQYF
-	TRBV5-6	-	TRBJ2-2	TGTGCCAGCAGCTTTGGGATTTCGAACACCGGGGAGCTGTTTTTT	CASSFGISNTGELFF
TRBD1	TRBV6-5	-	TRBJ2-7	TGTGCCAGCAGTTACTGGACAGGGTACGAGCAGTACTTC	CASSYWTGYEQYF
-	TRBV5-1	-	TRBJ2-7	TGCGCCAGCAGCTTCCACCGGGACACGAGCTCCTACGAGCAGTACTTC	CASSFHRDTSSYEQYF
TRBD1	TRBV7-6	-	TRBJ1-2	TGTGCCAGCGGTACCGGGACAGCTGACTATGGCTACACCTTC	CASGTGTADYGYTF
TRBD2	TRBV4-3	-	TRBJ2-5	TGCGCCAGCAGCCACGGCGCGGGAGGGCACCAAGAGACCCAGTACTTC	CASSHGAGGHQETQYF
-	TRBV19	few	TRBJ2-1	TGTGCCAGTAGTATAGCTCTCAGCTCCTACAATGAGCAGTTCTTC	CASSIALSSYNEQFF
-	TRBV23-1	-	TRBJ2-7	TGCGCCAGCAGTCAATCACGACTAGTCCTCTGCGAGCAGTACTTC	CASSQSRLVLCEQYF
-	TRBV5-4	-	TRBJ2-5	TGTGCCAGCAGCTTGGAGGGGCTCCAGGAGACCCAGTACTTC	CASSLEGLQETQYF